The clone carrying this TCR beta chain was recorded at least ten times. No antigen is known for it. Treg sorting used a CD4+CD25+CD127-/low gate. Constant-region reverse primers amplified full-length variable regions, followed by semi-nested Nested Universal Primer A PCR. TCRdb redid the calling of the 5' RACE reads with MiXCR, one entry per CDR3 protein. The sample lists roughly 45,000 distinct CDR3 sequences, roughly 20% occurring once. Study results and caveats: Tumor memory CD4+ T cell TCR gene usage clustered with blood and lymph node memory CD4+ cells and lymph node naive CD4+ cells.

This receptor was obtained from a female donor with breast cancer. Sample: Tregs sorted from a lymph node.

The CDR3 region is CATSSWGGTEQFF. The CDR3, as DNA: TGTGCCACCAGCAGCTGGGGAGGGACTGAGCAGTTCTTC. The chain recombines TRBV15 with TRBJ2-1; 7 positions match TRBD2. The germline V gene has CDR1 LNHNV and CDR2 YYDKDF (reference sequence). This CDR3 contains 13 residues. V was clipped by 3 bases and J by 9 bases; unmatched bases: 5.